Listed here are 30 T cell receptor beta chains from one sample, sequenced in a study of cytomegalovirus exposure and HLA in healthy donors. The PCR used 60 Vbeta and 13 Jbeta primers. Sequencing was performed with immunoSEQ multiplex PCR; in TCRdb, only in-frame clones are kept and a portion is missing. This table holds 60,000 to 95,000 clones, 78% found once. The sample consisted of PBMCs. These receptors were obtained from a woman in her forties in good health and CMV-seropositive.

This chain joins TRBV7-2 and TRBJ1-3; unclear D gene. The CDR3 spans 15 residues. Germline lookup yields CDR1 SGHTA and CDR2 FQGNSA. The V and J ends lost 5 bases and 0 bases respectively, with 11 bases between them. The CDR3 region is CASSVQTTSGNTIYF. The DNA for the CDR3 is TGTGCCAGCAGCGTACAGACTACCTCTGGAAACACCATATATTTT. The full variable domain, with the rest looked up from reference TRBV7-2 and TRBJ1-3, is GAGVSQSPSNKVTEKGKDVELRCDPISGHTALYWYRQSLGQGLEFLIYFQGNSAPDKSGLPSDRFSAERTGGSVSTLTIQRTQQEDSAVYLCASSVQTTSGNTIYFGEGSWLTVV.

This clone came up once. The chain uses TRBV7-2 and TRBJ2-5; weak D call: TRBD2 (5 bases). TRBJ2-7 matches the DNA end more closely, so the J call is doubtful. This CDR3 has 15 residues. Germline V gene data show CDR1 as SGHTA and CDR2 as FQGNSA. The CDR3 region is CASSQQSDYSYEQYF. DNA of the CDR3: TGTGCCAGCAGCCAACAGAGCGACTACTCCTACGAGCAGTACTTC.

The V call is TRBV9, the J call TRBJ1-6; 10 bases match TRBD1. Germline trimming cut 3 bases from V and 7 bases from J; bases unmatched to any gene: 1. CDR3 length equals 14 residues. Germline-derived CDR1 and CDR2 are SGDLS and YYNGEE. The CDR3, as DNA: TGTGCCAGCAGCGGGACAGGGGGAAATTCACCCCTCCACTTT. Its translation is CASSGTGGNSPLHF.

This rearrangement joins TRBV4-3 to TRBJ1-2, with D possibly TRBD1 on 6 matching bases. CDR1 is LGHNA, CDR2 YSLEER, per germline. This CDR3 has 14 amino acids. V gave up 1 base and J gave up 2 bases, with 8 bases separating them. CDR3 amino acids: CASSQATGNYGYTF. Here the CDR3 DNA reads TGCGCCAGCAGCCAAGCGACAGGCAACTATGGCTACACCTTC.

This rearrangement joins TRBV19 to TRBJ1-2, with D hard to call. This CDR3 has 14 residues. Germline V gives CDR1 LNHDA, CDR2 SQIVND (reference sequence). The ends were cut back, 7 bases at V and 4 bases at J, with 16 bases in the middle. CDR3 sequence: CASTPPEAAYGYTF. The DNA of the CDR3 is TGTGCCAGTACCCCTCCTGAGGCAGCCTATGGCTACACCTTC.

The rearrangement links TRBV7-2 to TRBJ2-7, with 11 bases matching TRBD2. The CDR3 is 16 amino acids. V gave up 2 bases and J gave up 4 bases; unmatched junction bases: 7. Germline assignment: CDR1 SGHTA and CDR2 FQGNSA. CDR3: CASSLTGASGGYEQYF. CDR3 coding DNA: TGTGCCAGCAGCTTAACCGGGGCTAGCGGGGGGTACGAGCAGTACTTC.

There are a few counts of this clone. The CDR3 nucleotides read TGTGCCAGCAGCTCCGGCGGGTGGACTAGGGTAAATCGGGAGACCCAGTACTTC. It yields the protein CASSSGGWTRVNRETQYF. The chain combines TRBV7-3 with TRBJ2-5; 7 positions match TRBD2. Per the germline V gene, CDR1 is SGHTA and CDR2 is FQGTGA. This CDR3 region has 18 residues. With 4 bases clipped from V and 5 bases from J, the junction kept 19 bases outside the gene matches.

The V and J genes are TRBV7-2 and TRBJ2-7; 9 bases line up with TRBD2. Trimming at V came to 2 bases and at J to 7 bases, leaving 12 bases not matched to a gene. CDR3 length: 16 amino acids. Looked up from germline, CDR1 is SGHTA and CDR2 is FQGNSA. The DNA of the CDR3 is TGTGCCAGCAGCTTAATTCCTAGCGGGGTATCCGCGGAGCAGTACTTC. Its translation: CASSLIPSGVSAEQYF.

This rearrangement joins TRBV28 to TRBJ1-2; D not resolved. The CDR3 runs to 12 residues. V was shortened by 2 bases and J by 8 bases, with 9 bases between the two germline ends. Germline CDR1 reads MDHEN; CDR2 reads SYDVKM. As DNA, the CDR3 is TGTGCCAGCAGTTTAAAGTCCCGGGGCTACACCTTC. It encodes CASSLKSRGYTF.

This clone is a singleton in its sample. The CDR3 DNA follows: TGTGCCAGCAGTTACTCCTCGGAGGGGGCGGATCAGCCCCAGCATTTT. It is translated as CASSYSSEGADQPQHF. The V gene is TRBV6-5, the J gene TRBJ1-5, with TRBD1 identical over 7 bases. Germline loops: CDR1 MNHEY, CDR2 SVGAGI. There are 16 residues in the CDR3. Unmatched junction bases numbered 7, after V lost 0 bases and J lost 5 bases.

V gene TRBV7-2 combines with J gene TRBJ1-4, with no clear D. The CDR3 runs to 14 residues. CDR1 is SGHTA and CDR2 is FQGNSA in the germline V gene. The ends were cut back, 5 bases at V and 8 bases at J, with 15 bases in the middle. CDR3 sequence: CASSGYSPLEKLFF. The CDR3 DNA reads TGTGCCAGCAGCGGCTACAGTCCCCTCGAAAAACTGTTTTTT.

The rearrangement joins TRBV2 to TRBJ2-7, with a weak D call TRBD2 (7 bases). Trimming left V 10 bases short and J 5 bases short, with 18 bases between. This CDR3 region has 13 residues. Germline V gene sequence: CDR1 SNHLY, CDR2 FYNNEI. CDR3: CATLGGAVNEQYF. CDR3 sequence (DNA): TGTGCCACCCTAGGGGGGGCTGTAAACGAGCAGTACTTC. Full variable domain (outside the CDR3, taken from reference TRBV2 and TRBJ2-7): EPEVTQTPSHQVTQMGQEVILRCVPISNHLYFYWYRQILGQKVEFLVSFYNNEISEKSEIFDDQFSVERPDGSNFTLKIRSTKLEDSAMYFCATLGGAVNEQYFGPGTRLTVT.

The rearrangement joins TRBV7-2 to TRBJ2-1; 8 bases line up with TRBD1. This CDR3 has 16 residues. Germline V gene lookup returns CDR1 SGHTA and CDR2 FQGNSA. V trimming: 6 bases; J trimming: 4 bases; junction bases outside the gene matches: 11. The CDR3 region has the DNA TGTGCCAGCAGACCACCAGGGGGCCAGATTTACAATGAGCAGTTCTTC. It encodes CASRPPGGQIYNEQFF.

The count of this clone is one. The DNA of the CDR3 is TGTGCCAGCAGCTTAGGGGCCACTGAAGCTTTCTTT. It codes for CASSLGATEAFF. V usage is TRBV7-9 and J usage is TRBJ1-1; D is uncertain. This CDR3 comprises 12 residues. The V gene's germline CDR1 is SEHNR and CDR2 FQNEAQ (reference sequence). The ends were cut back, 1 base at V and 4 bases at J, with 4 bases in the middle. The whole variable domain, remainder taken from reference TRBV7-9 and TRBJ1-1, is DTGVSQNPRHKITKRGQNVTFRCDPISEHNRLYWYRQTLGQGPEFLTYFQNEAQLEKSRLLSDRFSAERPKGSFSTLEIQRTEQGDSAMYLCASSLGATEAFFGQGTRLTVV.

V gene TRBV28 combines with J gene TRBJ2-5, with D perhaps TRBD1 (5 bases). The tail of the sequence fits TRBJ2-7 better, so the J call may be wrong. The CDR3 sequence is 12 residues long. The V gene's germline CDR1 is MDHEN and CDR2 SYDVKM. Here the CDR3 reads CASSAQGHEQYF. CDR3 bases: TGTGCCAGCAGTGCCCAGGGTCACGAGCAGTACTTC.

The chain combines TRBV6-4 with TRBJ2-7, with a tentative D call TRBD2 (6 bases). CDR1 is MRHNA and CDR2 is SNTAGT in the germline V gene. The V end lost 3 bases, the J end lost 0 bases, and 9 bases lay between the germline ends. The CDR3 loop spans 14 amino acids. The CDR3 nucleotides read TGTGCCAGCAGTGAGTCTAGCGACTCCTACGAGCAGTACTTC. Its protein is CASSESSDSYEQYF.

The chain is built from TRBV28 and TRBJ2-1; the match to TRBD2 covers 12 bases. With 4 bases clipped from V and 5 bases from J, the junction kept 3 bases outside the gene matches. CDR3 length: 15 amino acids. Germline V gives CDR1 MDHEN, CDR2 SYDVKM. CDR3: CASSSRLAGDNEQFF. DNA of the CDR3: TGTGCCAGCAGTTCCAGACTAGCGGGGGACAATGAGCAGTTCTTC.

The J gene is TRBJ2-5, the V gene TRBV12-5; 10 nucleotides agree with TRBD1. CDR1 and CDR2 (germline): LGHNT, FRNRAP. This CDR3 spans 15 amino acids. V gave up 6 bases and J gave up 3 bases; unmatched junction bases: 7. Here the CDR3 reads CASGPGQGKEETQYF. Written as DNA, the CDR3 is TGTGCTAGTGGCCCGGGACAGGGGAAAGAAGAGACCCAGTACTTC.

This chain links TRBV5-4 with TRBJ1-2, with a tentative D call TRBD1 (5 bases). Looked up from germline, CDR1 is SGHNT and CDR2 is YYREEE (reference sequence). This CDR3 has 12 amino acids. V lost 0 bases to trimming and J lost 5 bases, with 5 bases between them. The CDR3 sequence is CASSLAGYGYTF. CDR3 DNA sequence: TGTGCCAGCAGCTTGGCAGGGTATGGCTACACCTTC.

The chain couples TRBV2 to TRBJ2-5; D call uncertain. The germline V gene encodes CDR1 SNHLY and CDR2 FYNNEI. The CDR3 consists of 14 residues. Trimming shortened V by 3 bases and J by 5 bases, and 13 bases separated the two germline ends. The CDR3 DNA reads TGTGCCAGCAGTGAGTCGCCTCCGGGTGAGACCCAGTACTTC. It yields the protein CASSESPPGETQYF.

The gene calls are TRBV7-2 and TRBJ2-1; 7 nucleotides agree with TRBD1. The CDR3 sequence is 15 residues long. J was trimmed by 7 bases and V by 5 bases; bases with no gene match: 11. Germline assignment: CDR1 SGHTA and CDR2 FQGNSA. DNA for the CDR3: TGTGCCAGCAGCCCGGACAGGACCTCGGGGAATGAGCAGTTCTTC. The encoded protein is CASSPDRTSGNEQFF.

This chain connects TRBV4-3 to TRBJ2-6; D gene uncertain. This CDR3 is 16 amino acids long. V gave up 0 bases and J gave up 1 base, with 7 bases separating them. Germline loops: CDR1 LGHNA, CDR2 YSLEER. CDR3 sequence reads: CASSQDIQSGANVLTF. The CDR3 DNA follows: TGCGCCAGCAGCCAAGACATCCAATCTGGGGCCAACGTCCTGACTTTC.

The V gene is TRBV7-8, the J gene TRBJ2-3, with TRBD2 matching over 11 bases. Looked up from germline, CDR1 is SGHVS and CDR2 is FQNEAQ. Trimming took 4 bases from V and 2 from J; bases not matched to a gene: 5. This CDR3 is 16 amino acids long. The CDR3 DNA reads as TGTGCCAGCAGCTCAGATAGCGGGGGGGACACAGATACGCAGTATTTT. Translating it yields CASSSDSGGDTDTQYF.

Here the CDR3 DNA reads TGTGCCAGCAGTGAACAAAGGGACAGGAGGAACACTGAAGCTTTCTTT. It is translated as CASSEQRDRRNTEAFF. The V gene is TRBV6-4, the J gene TRBJ1-1; 8 bases align to TRBD1. Losses at the gene ends were 3 bases for V and 1 base for J; bases not matched to a gene: 7. Germline CDR1 is MRHNA and CDR2 is SNTAGT. The CDR3 is 16 amino acids.

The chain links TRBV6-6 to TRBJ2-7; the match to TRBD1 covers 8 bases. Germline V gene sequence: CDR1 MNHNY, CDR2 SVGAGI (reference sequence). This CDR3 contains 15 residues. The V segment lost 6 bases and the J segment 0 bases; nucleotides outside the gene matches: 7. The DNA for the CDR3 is TGTGCCAGCAGCAGGGGACAGGACCACTCCTACGAGCAGTACTTC. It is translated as CASSRGQDHSYEQYF.

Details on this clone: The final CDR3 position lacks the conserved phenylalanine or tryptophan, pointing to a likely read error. The CDR3 sequence: CASSLAGGIDIQYL. CDR3 nucleotide sequence: TGTGCCAGCAGCCTAGCGGGGGGTATAGACATTCAGTACCTC. The rearrangement uses TRBV7-2 and TRBJ2-4; 11 bases match TRBD2. The CDR3 consists of 14 residues. Germline-derived CDR1 and CDR2 are SGHTA and FQGNSA.

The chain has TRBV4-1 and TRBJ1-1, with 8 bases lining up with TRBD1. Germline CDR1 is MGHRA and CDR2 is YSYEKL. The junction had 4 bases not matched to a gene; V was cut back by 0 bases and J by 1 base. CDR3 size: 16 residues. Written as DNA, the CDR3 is TGCGCCAGCAGCCAAGATCAGGGGGCGCGGAACACTGAAGCTTTCTTT. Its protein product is CASSQDQGARNTEAFF.

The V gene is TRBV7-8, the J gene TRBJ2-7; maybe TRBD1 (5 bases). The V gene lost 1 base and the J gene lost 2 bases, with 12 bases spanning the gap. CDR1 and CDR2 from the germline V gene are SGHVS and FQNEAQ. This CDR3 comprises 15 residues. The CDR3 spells CASSLDDSPPYEQYF. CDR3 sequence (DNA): TGTGCCAGCAGCTTAGACGACAGCCCACCCTACGAGCAGTACTTC.

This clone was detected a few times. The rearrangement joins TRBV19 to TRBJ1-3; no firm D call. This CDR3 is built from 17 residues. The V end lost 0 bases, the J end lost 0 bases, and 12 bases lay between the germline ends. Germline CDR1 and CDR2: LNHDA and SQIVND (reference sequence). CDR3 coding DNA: TGTGCCAGTAGTATAGACACAGCCCCGAGCTCTGGAAACACCATATATTTT. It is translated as CASSIDTAPSSGNTIYF. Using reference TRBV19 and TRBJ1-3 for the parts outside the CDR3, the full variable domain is DGGITQSPKYLFRKEGQNVTLSCEQNLNHDAMYWYRQDPGQGLRLIYYSQIVNDFQKGDIAEGYSVSREKKESFPLTVTSAQKNPTAFYLCASSIDTAPSSGNTIYFGEGSWLTVV.

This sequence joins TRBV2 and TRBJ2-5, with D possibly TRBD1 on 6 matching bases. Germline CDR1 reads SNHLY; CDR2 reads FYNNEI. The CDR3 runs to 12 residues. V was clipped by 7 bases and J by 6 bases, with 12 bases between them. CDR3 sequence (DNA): TGTGCCAGCATCTTACAGGGAAAGACCCAGTACTTC. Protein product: CASILQGKTQYF.